In its sample, the clone carrying this T cell receptor (beta chain) was seen a few times. Its cognate antigen is unknown. The CDR3 extends over 14 amino acids. Germline V gives CDR1 DFQATT, CDR2 SNEGSKA (reference sequence). V lost 0 bases and J 8 bases, leaving 14 bases between the germline ends. This sample stems from a study of T-cell reconstitution after alpha-beta-depleted transplantation in children. General study results and limits: There were reportedly several hundred expanded graft clones from which alpha-beta T cells came about two months after transplant. One year post-transplant, T-cell counts and diversity were largely derived from T cells produced anew. TCRbeta diversity was high at day 60 in some patients (a result of surviving recipient T cells and thymic progenitors).

Preparation of the TCRbeta library used unique molecular identifiers. Using its own MiXCR run on the PCR reads, TCRdb lists one record per CDR3 protein. This table holds hundreds of thousands of distinct CDR3 sequences, roughly 14% found once. The TCR originated in a girl aged 2 to 10 with congenital amegakaryocytic thrombocytopenia, due to receive a stem cell transplant. The chain links TRBV20-1 to TRBJ2-1; the D gene is possibly TRBD2 (6 bases). The sequenced sample was PBMCs, obtained before TCRalphabeta/CD19-depleted stem cell transplant. The CDR3 here is CSARDVRLGDEQFF. The DNA for the CDR3 is TGCAGTGCTAGAGATGTCCGACTAGGCGATGAGCAGTTCTTC.